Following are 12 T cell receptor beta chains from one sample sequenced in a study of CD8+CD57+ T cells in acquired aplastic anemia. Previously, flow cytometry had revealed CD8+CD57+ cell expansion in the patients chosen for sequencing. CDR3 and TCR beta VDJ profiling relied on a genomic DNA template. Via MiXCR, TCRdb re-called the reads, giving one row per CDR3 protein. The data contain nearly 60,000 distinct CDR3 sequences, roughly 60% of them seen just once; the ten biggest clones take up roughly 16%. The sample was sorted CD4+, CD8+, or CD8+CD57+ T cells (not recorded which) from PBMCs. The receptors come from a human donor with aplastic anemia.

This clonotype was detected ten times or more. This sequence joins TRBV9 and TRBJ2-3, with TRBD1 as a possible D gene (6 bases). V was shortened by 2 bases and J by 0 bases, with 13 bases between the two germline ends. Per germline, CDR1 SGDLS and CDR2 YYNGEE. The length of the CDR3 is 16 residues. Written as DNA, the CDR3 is TGTGCCAGCAGCGTCGGACAGATATCTAGCACAGATACGCAGTATTTT. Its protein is CASSVGQISSTDTQYF.

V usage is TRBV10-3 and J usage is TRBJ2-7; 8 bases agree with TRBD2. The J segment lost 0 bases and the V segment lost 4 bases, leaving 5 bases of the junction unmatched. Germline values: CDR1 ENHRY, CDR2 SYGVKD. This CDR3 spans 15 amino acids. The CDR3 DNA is TGTGCCATCAGTGCGGCGGGAGGCAGCTCCTACGAGCAGTACTTC. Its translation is CAISAAGGSSYEQYF.

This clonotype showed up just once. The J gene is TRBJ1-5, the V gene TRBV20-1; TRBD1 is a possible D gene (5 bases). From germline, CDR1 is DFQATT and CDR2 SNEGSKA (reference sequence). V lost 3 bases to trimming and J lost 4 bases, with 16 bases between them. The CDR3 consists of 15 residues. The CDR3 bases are TGCAGTGCTAGGGGGGGAGGGTTTGAGAATCAGCCCCAGCATTTT. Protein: CSARGGGFENQPQHF.

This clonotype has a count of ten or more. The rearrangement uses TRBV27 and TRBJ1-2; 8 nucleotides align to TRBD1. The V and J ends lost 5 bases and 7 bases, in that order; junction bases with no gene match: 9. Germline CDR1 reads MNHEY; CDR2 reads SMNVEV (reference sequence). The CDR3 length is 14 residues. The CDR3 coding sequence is TGTGCCAGCAGTGCCGCGGGACAGGAACTTGGCTACACCTTC. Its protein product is CASSAAGQELGYTF.

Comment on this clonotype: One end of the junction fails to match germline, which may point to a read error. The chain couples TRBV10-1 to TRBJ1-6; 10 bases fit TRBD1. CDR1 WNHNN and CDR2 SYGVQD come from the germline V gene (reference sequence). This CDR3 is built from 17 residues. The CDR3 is CASSEYRDRGPNSPLRF. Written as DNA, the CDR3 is TGCGCCAGCAGTGAGTACCGGGACAGGGGACCTAATTCACCCCTCCGCTTT.

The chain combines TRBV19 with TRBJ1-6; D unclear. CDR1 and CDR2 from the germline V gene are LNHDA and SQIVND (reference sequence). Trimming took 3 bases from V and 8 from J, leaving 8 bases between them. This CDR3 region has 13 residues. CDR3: CASSINGDSPLHF. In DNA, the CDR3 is TGTGCCAGTAGTATTAATGGCGATTCACCCCTCCACTTT.

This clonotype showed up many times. The CDR3, as DNA: TGTGCCAGCAGTCGGGACAGGGGGCGATGGACCGGGGAGCTGTTTTTT. As protein: CASSRDRGRWTGELFF. V usage is TRBV6-1 and J usage is TRBJ2-2; 12 positions agree with TRBD1. The CDR3 is 16 amino acids. Per the germline V gene, CDR1 is MNHNS and CDR2 is SASEGT. Trimming at V came to 5 bases and at J to 5 bases, leaving 6 bases not matched to a gene.

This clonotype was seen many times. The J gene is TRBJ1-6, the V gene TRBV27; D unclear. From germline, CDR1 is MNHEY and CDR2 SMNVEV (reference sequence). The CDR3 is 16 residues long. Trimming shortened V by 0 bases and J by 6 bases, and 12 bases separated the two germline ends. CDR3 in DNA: TGTGCCAGCAGTTTATCGAATCACCTACTTAATTCACCCCTCCACTTT. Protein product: CASSLSNHLLNSPLHF.

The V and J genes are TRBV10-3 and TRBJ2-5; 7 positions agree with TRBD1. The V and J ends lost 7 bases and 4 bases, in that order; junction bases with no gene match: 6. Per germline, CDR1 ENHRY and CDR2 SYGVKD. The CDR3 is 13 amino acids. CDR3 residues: CAIKSAGGETQYF. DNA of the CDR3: TGTGCCATCAAGAGCGCAGGGGGAGAGACCCAGTACTTC.

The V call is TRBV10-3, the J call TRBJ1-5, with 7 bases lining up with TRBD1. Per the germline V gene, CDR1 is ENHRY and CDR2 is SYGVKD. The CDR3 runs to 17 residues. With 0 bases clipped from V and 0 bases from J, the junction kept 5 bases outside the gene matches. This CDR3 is CAISESGTVYSNQPQHF. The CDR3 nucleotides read TGTGCCATCAGTGAGTCGGGGACAGTTTATAGCAATCAGCCCCAGCATTTT.

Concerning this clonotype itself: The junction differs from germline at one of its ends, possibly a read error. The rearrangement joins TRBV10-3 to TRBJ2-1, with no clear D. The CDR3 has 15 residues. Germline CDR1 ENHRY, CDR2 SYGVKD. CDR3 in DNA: TGTGCCAGCAGTTACTCGCGGACCGACTACAATGAGCAGTTCTTC. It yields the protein CASSYSRTDYNEQFF.

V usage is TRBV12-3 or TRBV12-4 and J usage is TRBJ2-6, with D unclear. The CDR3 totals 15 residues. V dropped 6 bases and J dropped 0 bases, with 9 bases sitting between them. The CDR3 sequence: CASRPPDSGANVLTF. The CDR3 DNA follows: TGTGCCAGCAGACCGCCGGACTCTGGGGCCAACGTCCTGACTTTC.